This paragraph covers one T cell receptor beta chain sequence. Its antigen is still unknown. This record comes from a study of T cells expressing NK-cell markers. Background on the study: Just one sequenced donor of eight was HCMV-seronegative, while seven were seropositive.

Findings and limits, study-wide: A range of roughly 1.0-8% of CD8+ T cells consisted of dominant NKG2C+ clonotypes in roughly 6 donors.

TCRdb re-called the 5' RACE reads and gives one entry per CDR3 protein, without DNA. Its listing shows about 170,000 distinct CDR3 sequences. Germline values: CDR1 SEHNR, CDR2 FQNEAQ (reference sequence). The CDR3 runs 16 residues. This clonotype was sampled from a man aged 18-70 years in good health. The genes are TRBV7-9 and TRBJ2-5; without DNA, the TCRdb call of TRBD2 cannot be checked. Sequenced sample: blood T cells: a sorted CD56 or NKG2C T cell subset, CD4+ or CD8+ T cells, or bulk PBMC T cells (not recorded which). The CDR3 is CASSYSQRGAKETQYF.